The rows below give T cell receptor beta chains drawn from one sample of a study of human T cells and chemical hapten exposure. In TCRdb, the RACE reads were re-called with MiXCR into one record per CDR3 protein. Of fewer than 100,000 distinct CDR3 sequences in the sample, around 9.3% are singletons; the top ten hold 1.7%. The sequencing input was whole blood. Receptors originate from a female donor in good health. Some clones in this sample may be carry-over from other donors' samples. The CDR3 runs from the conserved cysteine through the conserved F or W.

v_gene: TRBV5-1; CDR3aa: CASSPGTDGPLHF
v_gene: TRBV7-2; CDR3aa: CASSVTSGGRGEQYF
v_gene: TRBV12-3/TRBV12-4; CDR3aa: CASSLEVEIYGYTF
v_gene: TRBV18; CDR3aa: CASSTLVRRNTEAFF
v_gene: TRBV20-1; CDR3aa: CSAIFPGGETQYF
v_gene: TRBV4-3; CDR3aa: CASSLTGGSLEKLFF
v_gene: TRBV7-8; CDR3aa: CASSPTRGNTEAFF
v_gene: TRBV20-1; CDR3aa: CSARWSGTSGGEQYF
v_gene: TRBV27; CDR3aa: CASSFGDRGDEQYF
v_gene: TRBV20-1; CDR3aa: CSARTGGNEKLFF
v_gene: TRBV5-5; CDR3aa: CASSVDGNTIYF
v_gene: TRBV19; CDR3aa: CASSKGGFGGDTQYF
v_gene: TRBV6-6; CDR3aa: CASSYLGQGFEAFF
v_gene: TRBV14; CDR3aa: CASSQLLRTPEAFF
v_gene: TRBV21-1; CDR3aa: CASSPKRGLSTDTQYF
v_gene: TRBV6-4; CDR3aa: CASSDSIADTQYF
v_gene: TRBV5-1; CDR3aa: CASSPVSVAGGPDTQYF
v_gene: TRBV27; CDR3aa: CASSPNPTGGAGTQYF
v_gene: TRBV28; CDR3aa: CASSTQGSEAFF
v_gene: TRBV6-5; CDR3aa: CASSYLPGQGGHEQYF
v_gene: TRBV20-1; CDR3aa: CSATRTGHQPQHF
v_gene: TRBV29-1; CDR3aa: CSVVKGPDTQYF
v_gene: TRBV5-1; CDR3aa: CASSSTVGTEAFF
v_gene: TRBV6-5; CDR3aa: CASSYSTITAKYF
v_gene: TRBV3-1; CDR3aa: CASSPQNYMNTEAFF
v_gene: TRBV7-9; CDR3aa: CASSLAEGAGIF
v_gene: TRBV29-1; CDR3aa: CSVEAGGGNEQFF
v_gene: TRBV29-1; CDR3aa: CSVCGQRPSWVAQYF
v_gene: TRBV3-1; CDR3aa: CASSQVGAITEAFF
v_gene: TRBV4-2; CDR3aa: CASSPTLSRPASSTDTQYF
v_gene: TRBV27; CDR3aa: CASSWDRSTDTQYF
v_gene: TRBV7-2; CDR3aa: CASSSQGTSGKYTDTQYF
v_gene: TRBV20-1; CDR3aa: CSARRRAGGGNQPQHF
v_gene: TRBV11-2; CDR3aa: CASSLGFVGLTPSGNTIYF
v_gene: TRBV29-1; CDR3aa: CSVEDLGGAGEQFF
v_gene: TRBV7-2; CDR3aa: CASSYAGEAFF
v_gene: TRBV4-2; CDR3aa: CASNPICVGEYF
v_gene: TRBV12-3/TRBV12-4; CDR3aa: CASSFASSQETQYF
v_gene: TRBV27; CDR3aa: CASSRGARGTDTQYF
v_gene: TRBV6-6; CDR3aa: CASSPPAHTGFEQFF